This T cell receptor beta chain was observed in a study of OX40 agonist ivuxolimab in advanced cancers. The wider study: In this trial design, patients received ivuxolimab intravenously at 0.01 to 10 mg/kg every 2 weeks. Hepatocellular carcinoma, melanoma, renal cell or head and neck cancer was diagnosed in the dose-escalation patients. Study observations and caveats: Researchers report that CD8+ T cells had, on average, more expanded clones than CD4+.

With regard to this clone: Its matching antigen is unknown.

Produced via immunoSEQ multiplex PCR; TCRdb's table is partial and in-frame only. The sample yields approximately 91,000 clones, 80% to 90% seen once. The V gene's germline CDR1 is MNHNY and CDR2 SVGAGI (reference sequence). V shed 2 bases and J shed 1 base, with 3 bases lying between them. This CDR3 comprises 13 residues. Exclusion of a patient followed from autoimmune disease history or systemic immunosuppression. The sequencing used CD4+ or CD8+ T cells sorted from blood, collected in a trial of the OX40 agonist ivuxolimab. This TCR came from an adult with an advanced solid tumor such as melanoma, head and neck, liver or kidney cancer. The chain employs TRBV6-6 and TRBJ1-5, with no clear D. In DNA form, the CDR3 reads TGTGCCAGCAGTTACGACAGCAATCAGCCCCAGCATTTT. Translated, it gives CASSYDSNQPQHF.